These 22 T cell receptor beta chains share one sample of origin, sequenced in a study of T cells in Graves' hyperthyroidism and ophthalmopathy. TCR beta CDR3 regions were amplified from RNA. An initial round of RT-PCR targeting the TCR CDR3 relied on the HTBI primer set. Each CDR3 protein is one row after TCRdb ran MiXCR on the multiplex PCR reads. The repertoire holds 340,000 or so distinct CDR3 sequences, with roughly 21% as singletons. Source material: blood. All receptors come from a woman aged 45-65 years with Graves' hyperthyroidism.

The table lists this clonotype with many counts. V is TRBV29-1 and J is TRBJ1-1; possible D gene TRBD1, 6 bases. The length of the CDR3 is 13 residues. Germline values: CDR1 SQVTM, CDR2 ANQGSEA. Trimming stripped 8 bases from V and 0 bases from J, with 13 bases between. CDR3 bases: TGCAGCACCTGGACAGCAGTGAACACTGAAGCTTTCTTT. It codes for CSTWTAVNTEAFF.

V gene TRBV7-3 combines with J gene TRBJ2-1, with 13 bases that match TRBD2. The CDR3 is 14 amino acids. Germline V lookup: CDR1 SGHTA, CDR2 FQGTGA. V lost 5 bases to trimming and J lost 9 bases; unmatched junction nucleotides: 4. CDR3 residues: CASSQLAGGREQFF. CDR3 bases: TGTGCCAGCAGCCAACTAGCGGGGGGGCGTGAGCAGTTCTTC. Filled out from reference TRBV7-3 and TRBJ2-1, the complete variable domain reads GAGVSQTPSNKVTEKGKYVELRCDPISGHTALYWYRQSLGQGPEFLIYFQGTGAADDSGLPNDRFFAVRPEGSVSTLKIQRTERGDSAVYLCASSQLAGGREQFFGPGTRLTVL.

This clonotype was counted at least ten times. The chain couples TRBV2 to TRBJ1-2, with D tentatively TRBD1 (5 bases). The CDR3 consists of 13 residues. Germline lookup yields CDR1 SNHLY and CDR2 FYNNEI. The V end lost 5 bases, the J end lost 5 bases, and 12 bases lay between the germline ends. In DNA form, the CDR3 reads TGTGCCAGCAGTACCGGGACGGCTTATGGCTACACCTTC. Protein product: CASSTGTAYGYTF.

This clonotype was seen more than once but under ten times. This chain joins TRBV6-1 and TRBJ1-6; TRBD1 aligns across 7 bases. The CDR3 totals 14 residues. CDR1 MNHNS and CDR2 SASEGT come from the germline V gene. V trimming: 6 bases; J trimming: 6 bases; junction bases outside the gene matches: 5. The chain's CDR3 is CASSDRAGNSPLHF. CDR3 nucleotide sequence: TGTGCCAGCAGCGACAGGGCTGGTAATTCACCCCTCCACTTT.

This clonotype was detected many times. This rearrangement joins TRBV28 to TRBJ2-7; D perhaps matches TRBD1 (6 bases). The V end was cut by 4 bases, the J end by 3 bases, with 16 bases between. Per germline, CDR1 MDHEN and CDR2 SYDVKM. This CDR3 has 15 amino acids. CDR3 amino acids: CASSSPATGIYEQYF. The CDR3 DNA is TGTGCCAGCAGTTCCCCCGCCACAGGGATCTACGAGCAGTACTTC.

There are many counts of this clonotype. The J gene is TRBJ1-2, the V gene TRBV3-1; tentative D call: TRBD1 (6 bases). CDR3 length: 14 residues. Germline-derived CDR1 and CDR2 are LGHDT and YNNKEL (reference sequence). The V end lost 4 bases, the J end lost 2 bases, and 11 bases lay between the germline ends. CDR3: CASSPGTRNYGYTF. In nucleotides, the CDR3 is TGTGCCAGCAGCCCCGGGACACGGAACTATGGCTACACCTTC.

Comment on this clonotype: A much larger clone lies a single base off, so this may be a read error. This chain links TRBV3-1 with TRBJ1-5; maybe TRBD1 (6 bases). CDR3 size: 15 residues. Per the germline V gene, CDR1 is LGHDT and CDR2 is YNNKEL (reference sequence). CDR3: CVSSQEGGGAQPQHF. In DNA form, the CDR3 reads TGTGTCAGCAGCCAAGAAGGGGGGGGGGCCCAGCCCCAGCATTTT.

The chain carries TRBV7-9 and TRBJ2-5, with D possibly TRBD2 on 6 matching bases. With 3 bases removed from V and 1 base from J, the gap between germline ends came to 12 bases. CDR3 size: 15 residues. Germline V gene data show CDR1 as SEHNR and CDR2 as FQNEAQ (reference sequence). Here the CDR3 reads CASSLSGGVQETQYF. CDR3 bases: TGTGCCAGCAGCTTGTCGGGCGGGGTCCAAGAGACCCAGTACTTC.

The V call is TRBV5-1, the J call TRBJ2-7; a weak D match, TRBD1 (5 bases). Trimming removed 4 bases from V and 6 bases from J, with 11 bases in between. Germline CDR1 is SGHRS and CDR2 is YFSETQ. This CDR3 is 12 amino acids long. CDR3 nucleotide sequence: TGCGCCAGCAGCGCCCTTCAGGGCGAGCAGTACTTC. As protein: CASSALQGEQYF.

This clonotype was observed at least ten times. The rearrangement uses TRBV5-1 and TRBJ2-3, with 14 bases fitting TRBD2. This CDR3 comprises 16 residues. V shed 2 bases and J 4 bases; nucleotides not matched to a gene: 3. Germline CDR1 is SGHRS and CDR2 is YFSETQ. CDR3 in DNA: TGCGCCAGCAGCTTAGGGACTAGCGGGAGCTCAGATACGCAGTATTTT. This codes for CASSLGTSGSSDTQYF.

The chain couples TRBV5-1 to TRBJ2-5; 11 bases fit TRBD1. Germline trimming cut 0 bases from V and 4 bases from J; bases unmatched to any gene: 5. CDR1 is SGHRS and CDR2 is YFSETQ in the germline V gene. The CDR3 contains 16 residues. This chain's CDR3 is CASSLGLGTGGETQYF. CDR3 DNA: TGCGCCAGCAGCTTGGGATTAGGGACAGGGGGAGAGACCCAGTACTTC. The entire variable domain, with the rest obtained from reference TRBV5-1 and TRBJ2-5, is as follows: KAGVTQTPRYLIKTRGQQVTLSCSPISGHRSVSWYQQTPGQGLQFLFEYFSETQRNKGNFPGRFSGRQFSNSRSEMNVSTLELGDSALYLCASSLGLGTGGETQYFGPGTRLLVL.

This clonotype came up once. The V and J genes are TRBV10-1 and TRBJ2-1; the D gene is possibly TRBD2 (6 bases). Looked up from germline, CDR1 is WNHNN and CDR2 is SYGVQD (reference sequence). V was clipped by 4 bases and J by 0 bases, with 13 bases between them. The CDR3 sequence is 16 residues long. CDR3: CASSGGGISSYNEQFF. The DNA of the CDR3 is TGCGCCAGCAGTGGGGGAGGAATCAGCTCCTACAATGAGCAGTTCTTC.

This clonotype was recorded a few times. The V call is TRBV18, the J call TRBJ2-5, with a possible D match to TRBD1 (6 bases). Trimming removed 3 bases from V and 6 bases from J, with 17 bases in between. The CDR3 totals 15 residues. CDR1 KGHSH and CDR2 LQKENI come from the germline V gene. The CDR3 DNA follows: TGTGCCAGCTCACCCGGAACAGGGTCAAGGAAGACCCAGTACTTC. Its protein is CASSPGTGSRKTQYF.

On this clonotype: This may be a read error: a much more frequent sequence differs by one nucleotide. V usage is TRBV2 and J usage is TRBJ2-7; 8 positions match TRBD1. The trim removed 2 bases at V and 3 bases at J, leaving 9 bases unmatched. This CDR3 is built from 16 residues. Germline assignment: CDR1 SNHLY and CDR2 FYNNEI. CDR3 residues: CASSELRGQARYEQYF. CDR3 bases: TGTGCCAGCAGTGAACTCCGGGGACAGGCGCGCTACGAGCAGTACTTC.

This clonotype occurred many times. This chain links TRBV7-6 with TRBJ2-1; tentative D call: TRBD2 (6 bases). Germline lookup yields CDR1 SGHVS and CDR2 FNYEAQ. The V end was cut by 1 base, the J end by 0 bases, with 10 bases between. The length of the CDR3 is 16 residues. The chain's CDR3 is CASSLEAGLSYNEQFF. The CDR3 DNA follows: TGTGCCAGCAGCTTAGAGGCGGGGCTCTCCTACAATGAGCAGTTCTTC.

The table lists this clonotype with many counts. CDR3 nucleotides: TGTGCCAGCAGTTACTCGGGGGGCGGAGGGGCCAACGTCCTGACTTTC. Translating it yields CASSYSGGGGANVLTF. The chain combines TRBV6-2 or TRBV6-3 with TRBJ2-6; D is perhaps TRBD1 or TRBD2 (6 bases each). The V end lost 0 bases, the J end lost 4 bases, and 10 bases lay between the germline ends. This CDR3 is built from 16 residues. Germline assignment: CDR1 MNHEY and CDR2 SVGEGT.

The table lists this clonotype with many counts. The chain has TRBV5-1 and TRBJ2-3, with unresolved D. V was shortened by 1 base and J by 3 bases, with 12 bases between the two germline ends. CDR1 is SGHRS, CDR2 YFSETQ, per germline. The CDR3 is 15 residues long. The CDR3 DNA reads TGCGCCAGCAGCTTGATTTTCAGCCCGACAGATACGCAGTATTTT. It specifies CASSLIFSPTDTQYF.

This clonotype was recorded many times. The gene calls are TRBV6-1 and TRBJ2-3, with a tentative D call TRBD1 (5 bases). This CDR3 is built from 15 residues. The germline V gene encodes CDR1 MNHNS and CDR2 SASEGT. Trimming left V 3 bases short and J 0 bases short, with 10 bases between. The CDR3 loop reads CASSDQGYSTDTQYF. The CDR3 nucleotides read TGTGCCAGCAGTGACCAGGGATATAGCACAGATACGCAGTATTTT.

This clonotype was seen many times. This rearrangement joins TRBV6-1 to TRBJ2-3; TRBD2 matches at 8 bases. The CDR3 contains 15 residues. CDR1 and CDR2 (germline): MNHNS, SASEGT. V lost 1 base and J lost 6; bases outside the gene matches: 6. The CDR3 DNA reads as TGTGCCAGCAGTGAAGTCAGCGGGAGTGGGGATACGCAGTATTTT. Translation: CASSEVSGSGDTQYF.

In DNA, the CDR3 is TGTGCCAGCAGCTTTAAATTTCCGGGTGAGCAGTTCTTC. Protein: CASSFKFPGEQFF. The chain is built from TRBV7-9 and TRBJ2-1; D gene ambiguous. With 3 bases removed from V and 9 bases from J, the gap between germline ends came to 12 bases. The length of the CDR3 is 13 residues. Germline lookup yields CDR1 SEHNR and CDR2 FQNEAQ (reference sequence).

The rearrangement uses TRBV10-3 and TRBJ2-1; the D gene is possibly TRBD2 (6 bases). This CDR3 has 19 residues. Germline V gene data show CDR1 as ENHRY and CDR2 as SYGVKD. V lost 4 bases, J lost 4 bases, and 26 bases lay in between. The CDR3 region has the DNA TGTGCCATCAGTGCAAGCGGGTCACCTACCGGGGAATTGTACAATGAGCAGTTCTTC. Translated: CAISASGSPTGELYNEQFF.

The sample holds many counts of this clonotype. The rearrangement joins TRBV3-1 to TRBJ2-7; 7 nucleotides match TRBD1. Germline V gene sequence: CDR1 LGHDT, CDR2 YNNKEL (reference sequence). V shed 2 bases, J shed 3 bases, and the junction held 7 bases outside the gene matches. This CDR3 has 15 residues. DNA of the CDR3: TGTGCCAGCAGCCAACCTGACAGGGCCCTCTACGAGCAGTACTTC. Its translation: CASSQPDRALYEQYF.